What follows are 28 T cell receptor beta chains derived from one specimen sequenced in a study of T cells after yellow fever vaccination. TCRdb itself ran the 5' RACE reads through MiXCR, one entry per CDR3 protein. The data contain about 74,000 distinct CDR3 sequences, roughly 6.9% of them singletons. Sequenced here: CD8+ T cells sorted from PBMCs, sampled 5 to 6 days after the first yellow fever vaccination. The origin of the receptors is a man younger than 35 who received the YFV17D yellow fever vaccine.

By share of the sample, this clonotype is large. The chain links TRBV6-2 or TRBV6-3 to TRBJ2-3; 7 nucleotides line up with TRBD1. CDR1 and CDR2 from the germline V gene are MNHEY and SVGEGT. J was trimmed by 2 bases and V by 0 bases; bases with no gene match: 5. This CDR3 is built from 16 residues. CDR3 sequence (DNA): TGTGCCAGCAGTTACTCGATGGACAGGCACACAGATACGCAGTATTTT. It yields the protein CASSYSMDRHTDTQYF.

This clonotype was seen a few times. This chain joins TRBV12-3 or TRBV12-4 and TRBJ1-4; maybe TRBD1 (5 bases). This CDR3 is built from 14 residues. V gave up 6 bases and J gave up 2 bases, with 10 bases separating them. CDR3 coding DNA: TGTGCCAGCAGCCCTGGGGGTACTAATGAAAAACTGTTTTTT. This encodes CASSPGGTNEKLFF.

The chain joins TRBV7-9 to TRBJ1-2; 8 bases align to TRBD1. The CDR3 has 15 residues. The ends lost 11 bases at V and 3 bases at J; junction bases unmatched: 14. CDR1 is SEHNR and CDR2 is FQNEAQ in the germline V gene (reference sequence). DNA for the CDR3: TGTGCCGGGGAGTCCTCGGACAGGGAAGACTATGGCTACACCTTC. Translating it yields CAGESSDREDYGYTF.

This clonotype was observed at least ten times. CDR3 bases: TGTGCCAGCAGCCCCGCCGGGGAGCCCGGGGAGCTGTTTTTT. Protein product: CASSPAGEPGELFF. The chain uses TRBV12-3 or TRBV12-4 and TRBJ2-2; a weak D match, TRBD2 (5 bases). V lost 6 bases to trimming and J lost 6 bases, with 14 bases between them. The CDR3 is 14 amino acids.

This clonotype was counted ten times or more. The V call is TRBV12-3 or TRBV12-4, the J call TRBJ2-1, with TRBD1 identical over 7 bases. Trimming took 6 bases from V and 5 from J; bases not matched to a gene: 7. This CDR3 spans 14 amino acids. The CDR3 is CASRPGQDHNEQFF. The CDR3 region has the DNA TGTGCCAGCAGGCCCGGACAGGACCACAATGAGCAGTTCTTC.

The gene calls are TRBV7-9 and TRBJ1-2; tentative D call: TRBD1 (6 bases). V lost 5 bases, J lost 1 base, and 20 bases lay in between. In germline, CDR1 is SEHNR, CDR2 FQNEAQ (reference sequence). This CDR3 has 17 amino acids. The CDR3 bases are TGTGCCAGCAGCCCCTATGGGGGCCCAGGACTTAACTATGGCTACACCTTC. It translates to CASSPYGGPGLNYGYTF.

This clonotype has a count of ten or more. The rearrangement links TRBV2 to TRBJ1-1; D is possibly TRBD1 (6 bases). V shed 2 bases and J shed 1 base, with 14 bases lying between them. Germline V CDR1 and CDR2: SNHLY, FYNNEI. The CDR3 sequence is 16 residues long. The CDR3 loop reads CASSERGGEKNTEAFF. DNA of the CDR3: TGTGCCAGCAGTGAAAGGGGGGGGGAAAAGAACACTGAAGCTTTCTTT.

The chain joins TRBV1 to TRBJ2-3; the table assigns TRBD1, which was not confirmed against the DNA. TRBV1 is termed a pseudogene. The CDR3 length is 14 residues. DNA of the CDR3: TGCACCACCACAGGACAGGGAGGGCAAGATACGCAGTATTTT. Protein product: CTTTGQGGQDTQYF.

This clonotype has more than one count but fewer than ten. This sequence joins TRBV11-2 and TRBJ2-3; D perhaps matches TRBD1 (6 bases). The CDR3 totals 16 residues. CDR1 is SGHAT, CDR2 FQNNGV, per germline. Trimming left V 7 bases short and J 1 base short, with 18 bases between. The CDR3 DNA reads TGTGCCAGCACCCACGGGGCTAGACAGGGCACAGATACGCAGTATTTT. Translating gives CASTHGARQGTDTQYF.

This clonotype came up many times. The rearrangement uses TRBV4-1 and TRBJ1-2; D is undetermined. Trimming removed 2 bases from V and 1 base from J, with 5 bases in between. The CDR3 has 13 amino acids. Germline assignment: CDR1 MGHRA and CDR2 YSYEKL. The CDR3 nucleotides are TGCGCCAGCAGCCAACTTGATAACTATGGCTACACCTTC. This codes for CASSQLDNYGYTF.

In its sample, this clonotype was seen many times. The chain combines TRBV4-3 with TRBJ2-3, with D possibly being TRBD2 (6 bases). The CDR3 is 15 amino acids. In germline, CDR1 is LGHNA, CDR2 YSLEER. V lost 6 bases, J lost 3 bases, and 16 bases lay in between. Here the CDR3 reads CASRLGGASTDTQYF. The CDR3 bases are TGCGCCAGCAGACTGGGCGGGGCGAGTACAGATACGCAGTATTTT.

This clonotype has ten or more counts. This chain connects TRBV10-3 to TRBJ2-1; TRBD1 is a possible D gene (6 bases). The CDR3 runs to 14 residues. The germline V gene has CDR1 ENHRY and CDR2 SYGVKD. Trimming took off 2 bases at V and 6 bases at J, with 11 bases between the two ends. The CDR3 nucleotides read TGTGCCATCAGTGAGCTTGACAGGTCCAATGAGCAGTTCTTC. Residues: CAISELDRSNEQFF.

This clonotype showed up many times. The chain employs TRBV5-6 and TRBJ1-2, with TRBD1 matching 9 bases. CDR3 length: 14 residues. The trim removed 5 bases at V and 3 bases at J, leaving 5 bases unmatched. Germline V CDR1 and CDR2: SGHDT, YYEEEE. For the CDR3, the DNA is TGTGCCAGCAGTAGGGACAGGGCGTACTATGGCTACACCTTC. Residues: CASSRDRAYYGYTF.

This clonotype was seen ten or more times. V usage is TRBV7-9 and J usage is TRBJ2-5; perhaps TRBD2 as D (6 bases). This CDR3 spans 15 amino acids. V gave up 5 bases and J gave up 4 bases, with 17 bases separating them. Germline V gene data show CDR1 as SEHNR and CDR2 as FQNEAQ (reference sequence). The DNA for the CDR3 is TGTGCCAGCAGCGCCCGGGAGAGGCTCGGAGAGACCCAGTACTTC. It codes for CASSARERLGETQYF.

This clonotype was seen a handful of times. The genes are TRBV12-3 or TRBV12-4 and TRBJ2-3; the match to TRBD1 covers 7 bases. V dropped 2 bases and J dropped 4; count of bases not matched to a gene: 3. This CDR3 has 14 residues. CDR3 bases: TGTGCCAGCAGTTTAACAGGGGCGGCAGATACGCAGTATTTT. It translates to CASSLTGAADTQYF.

This clonotype was seen only a few times. The chain couples TRBV12-3 or TRBV12-4 to TRBJ2-1, with D tentatively TRBD2 (6 bases). V lost 6 bases to trimming and J lost 8 bases, with 14 bases between them. The CDR3 totals 13 residues. The CDR3 DNA is TGTGCCAGCAGCGCCCTAGCGATCGATGAGCAGTTCTTC. It is translated as CASSALAIDEQFF.

This clonotype showed up just a few times. This chain joins TRBV6-2 or TRBV6-3 and TRBJ2-7; the D gene is possibly TRBD2 (6 bases). This CDR3 has 17 amino acids. Germline loops: CDR1 MNHEY, CDR2 SVGEGT. The ends were cut back, 0 bases at V and 3 bases at J, with 18 bases in the middle. CDR3 sequence reads: CASSYSPGEPEGYEQYF. The DNA of the CDR3 is TGTGCCAGCAGTTACTCTCCCGGCGAGCCGGAGGGCTACGAGCAGTACTTC.

Only a few counts were recorded for this clonotype. The chain joins TRBV5-1 to TRBJ2-3; 10 nucleotides align to TRBD2. With V trimmed by 0 bases and J by 4 bases, 14 bases remained unmatched. This CDR3 has 19 amino acids. Germline-derived CDR1 and CDR2 are SGHRS and YFSETQ. The CDR3 nucleotides are TGCGCCAGCAGCTTGGCCGAAAGCGGGGGGGCCTACGGAGCAGATACGCAGTATTTT. Its protein product is CASSLAESGGAYGADTQYF. The full variable domain, its missing parts supplied by reference TRBV5-1 and TRBJ2-3, is KAGVTQTPRYLIKTRGQQVTLSCSPISGHRSVSWYQQTPGQGLQFLFEYFSETQRNKGNFPGRFSGRQFSNSRSEMNVSTLELGDSALYLCASSLAESGGAYGADTQYFGPGTRLTVL.

The CDR3 region is CSAGVDVYNLNYGYTF. CDR3 nucleotides: TGCAGCGCCGGAGTAGACGTATACAACCTTAACTATGGCTACACCTTC. This rearrangement joins TRBV29-1 to TRBJ1-2; D unresolved. V shed 7 bases and J shed 1 base, with 22 bases lying between them. The CDR3 loop spans 16 amino acids. Looked up from germline, CDR1 is SQVTM and CDR2 is ANQGSEA.

This clonotype is labeled as large. CDR3 DNA sequence: TGTGCCAGCAGCCCCGGCTACGAGCAGTACTTC. Translating it yields CASSPGYEQYF. The chain has TRBV7-6 and TRBJ2-7; no firm D call. Per the germline V gene, CDR1 is SGHVS and CDR2 is FNYEAQ. V lost 5 bases and J lost 3, with 5 bases in between. The CDR3 loop spans 11 amino acids.

This clonotype was detected many times. The chain recombines TRBV7-6 with TRBJ1-4; D unclear. From germline, CDR1 is SGHVS and CDR2 FNYEAQ. This CDR3 spans 11 amino acids. Trimming shortened V by 1 base and J by 6 bases, and 0 bases separated the two germline ends. The CDR3 DNA reads as TGTGCCAGCAGCTTAGATGAAAAACTGTTTTTT. This translates into CASSLDEKLFF. Using reference TRBV7-6 and TRBJ1-4 for the parts outside the CDR3, the full variable domain is GAGVSQSPRYKVTKRGQDVALRCDPISGHVSLYWYRQALGQGPEFLTYFNYEAQQDKSGLPNDRFSAERPEGSISTLTIQRTEQRDSAMYRCASSLDEKLFFGSGTQLSVL.

This clonotype was found many times. This chain's CDR3 is CASSPSGNYGYTF. CDR3 DNA sequence: TGTGCCAGCAGCCCCTCGGGGAACTATGGCTACACCTTC. The chain employs TRBV7-9 and TRBJ1-2, with D unresolved. Germline V CDR1 and CDR2: SEHNR, FQNEAQ (reference sequence). The CDR3 is made up of 13 amino acids. V lost 5 bases, J lost 2 bases, and 9 bases lay in between. Filled out from reference TRBV7-9 and TRBJ1-2, the complete variable domain reads DTGVSQNPRHKITKRGQNVTFRCDPISEHNRLYWYRQTLGQGPEFLTYFQNEAQLEKSRLLSDRFSAERPKGSFSTLEIQRTEQGDSAMYLCASSPSGNYGYTFGSGTRLTVV.

This clonotype has only a few counts. V gene TRBV6-5 combines with J gene TRBJ2-1; D might be TRBD1 (6 bases). CDR1 and CDR2 from the germline V gene are MNHEY and SVGAGI. V was cut by 2 bases and J by 4 bases, with 12 bases left in between. This CDR3 is built from 15 residues. CDR3 nucleotides: TGTGCCAGCAGTTACCGGCCAGGGGAATACAATGAGCAGTTCTTC. This encodes CASSYRPGEYNEQFF.

This chain uses TRBV29-1 with TRBJ2-2; weak D call: TRBD2 (5 bases). The germline V and J ends were trimmed by 0 bases and 3 bases, with 11 bases remaining between them. In germline, CDR1 is SQVTM, CDR2 ANQGSEA. This CDR3 is built from 15 residues. The DNA of the CDR3 is TGCAGCGTTGAAGATGAGGGTCTCTACACCGGGGAGCTGTTTTTT. This translates into CSVEDEGLYTGELFF.

The chain uses TRBV6-1 and TRBJ2-5; TRBD1 agrees at 9 bases. V was pared by 6 bases and J by 5 bases, with 4 bases of the junction left unmatched. This CDR3 comprises 13 residues. Germline CDR1 MNHNS, CDR2 SASEGT. The CDR3 sequence: CASRGTGNETQYF. In nucleotides, the CDR3 is TGTGCCAGCAGGGGGACAGGGAACGAGACCCAGTACTTC.

Many counts were recorded for this clonotype. The chain couples TRBV13 to TRBJ2-1, with 11 bases that match TRBD2. With V trimmed by 5 bases and J by 10 bases, 13 bases remained unmatched. Germline V gene data show CDR1 as PRHDT and CDR2 as FYEKMQ (reference sequence). This CDR3 has 16 residues. CDR3 region: CASSATSGGLIGEQFF. The CDR3, as DNA: TGTGCCAGCAGCGCCACTAGCGGGGGACTGATCGGCGAGCAGTTCTTC.

There are many counts of this clonotype. This chain links TRBV4-2 with TRBJ2-3, with 8 bases matching TRBD2. In germline, CDR1 is LGHNA, CDR2 YNFKEQ. The CDR3 is made up of 18 amino acids. V lost 1 base to trimming and J lost 1 base; unmatched junction nucleotides: 10. In nucleotides, the CDR3 is TGTGCCAGCAGCCAAGTTATACCACTAGCGGATGGCACAGATACGCAGTATTTT. It encodes CASSQVIPLADGTDTQYF.

This clonotype was counted at least ten times. This chain uses TRBV10-2 with TRBJ2-7; D gene ambiguous. Germline lookup yields CDR1 WSHSY and CDR2 SAAADI. The CDR3 contains 13 residues. V was clipped by 0 bases and J by 3 bases, with 6 bases between them. CDR3 nucleotides: TGCGCCAGCAGTGAGTCGTCCAGCTACGAGCAGTACTTC. Encoded protein: CASSESSSYEQYF.